This T cell receptor beta chain was found in a study of cytomegalovirus exposure and HLA in healthy donors. Study observations and caveats: Beyond CMV serostatus, there was no information to go on about immune exposure. In an earlier analysis, in approximately 570 donors, most V segments appeared productive either ~87% or ~30% of the time.

60 Vbeta and 13 Jbeta primers were used in PCR. Sequencing used immunoSEQ multiplex PCR; TCRdb keeps in-frame clones, though not all of them. The repertoire holds about 95,000 clones, with just over 70% as singletons. Germline V gene lookup returns CDR1 GTSNPN and CDR2 SVGIG (reference sequence). The length of the CDR3 is 18 residues. Losses at the gene ends were 3 bases for V and 0 bases for J; bases not matched to a gene: 13. To note about this clone: What it binds is unknown.

The V gene is TRBV30, the J gene TRBJ2-2, with 7 bases that match TRBD2. The sample taken for sequencing was PBMCs. The TCR comes from a man aged 60-69 years in good health and CMV-seronegative. The DNA for the CDR3 is TGTGCCTGGAGCTATGTGCGGGCCGGGGGGACGAACACCGGGGAGCTGTTTTTT. It specifies CAWSYVRAGGTNTGELFF.